One and the same sample provided the 20 T cell receptor beta chains below, sequenced in a study of T cell responses to AZD1222 COVID-19 vaccine. Using immunoSEQ multiplex PCR, the repertoire was profiled, and TCRdb retains in-frame clones only, with some absent. The profile shows 84,000 or so clones, about nine tenths of them singletons. The sample in question was peripheral blood, obtained on day 0 of AZD1222 vaccination. Source of these receptors: an adult in good health.

This chain uses TRBV7-9 with TRBJ1-1, with a weak D call TRBD1 (6 bases). With 2 bases removed from V and 7 bases from J, the gap between germline ends came to 11 bases. The CDR3 runs to 13 residues. Germline loops: CDR1 SEHNR, CDR2 FQNEAQ (reference sequence). DNA for the CDR3: TGTGCCAGCAGCTTAACAGGGCTAGGTGAAGCTTTCTTT. Its translation is CASSLTGLGEAFF.

The rearrangement uses TRBV6-5 and TRBJ1-3; D gene unclear. The CDR3 sequence is 13 residues long. Trimming left V 0 bases short and J 4 bases short, with 4 bases between. Germline assignment: CDR1 MNHEY and CDR2 SVGAGI. The CDR3 sequence: CASSYSTGNTIYF. The CDR3 DNA is TGTGCCAGCAGTTACTCGACAGGAAACACCATATATTTT.

This chain joins TRBV7-2 and TRBJ2-1; TRBD2 matches 10 bases. Germline values: CDR1 SGHTA, CDR2 FQGNSA. The CDR3 has 16 amino acids. V shed 2 bases, J shed 3 bases, and the junction held 4 bases outside the gene matches. CDR3 amino acids: CASSLPGLAVYNEQFF. CDR3 bases: TGTGCCAGCAGCTTACCCGGACTAGCGGTCTACAATGAGCAGTTCTTC.

This chain links TRBV12-3 or TRBV12-4 with TRBJ1-5; no firm D call. The CDR3 has 13 residues. V lost 5 bases and J lost 5, with 10 bases in between. DNA of the CDR3: TGTGCCAGCAGTCGGGCAGGAGATCAGCCCCAGCATTTT. Residues: CASSRAGDQPQHF.

The count of this clone is one. The chain has TRBV28 and TRBJ2-7, with TRBD1 identical over 7 bases. The germline CDR1 and CDR2 sequences are MDHEN and SYDVKM. The CDR3 has 15 residues. Trimming took 5 bases from V and 3 from J; bases not matched to a gene: 10. The CDR3 sequence is CASSTTGTALYEQYF. The CDR3 region has the DNA TGTGCCAGCAGTACCACCGGGACAGCCCTCTACGAGCAGTACTTC.

J is TRBJ1-4 and V is TRBV5-1, with 7 bases that match TRBD1. V gave up 2 bases and J gave up 8 bases; unmatched junction bases: 6. This CDR3 has 14 amino acids. CDR1 and CDR2 from the germline V gene are SGHRS and YFSETQ. The CDR3 reads CASSFEGAREKLFF. For the CDR3, the DNA is TGCGCCAGCAGCTTCGAGGGGGCGCGAGAAAAACTGTTTTTT.

V gene TRBV19 combines with J gene TRBJ1-2, with D unresolved. The germline V and J ends were trimmed by 4 bases and 8 bases, with 17 bases remaining between them. The germline gives CDR1 LNHDA, CDR2 SQIVND (reference sequence). The CDR3 totals 14 residues. The CDR3 here is CASSTDGQRNGYTF. The CDR3 DNA sequence: TGTGCCAGTAGTACCGATGGCCAGAGGAACGGCTACACCTTC.

This clone was seen just once. The chain joins TRBV20-1 to TRBJ1-1, with D unclear. CDR1 is DFQATT, CDR2 SNEGSKA, per germline (reference sequence). The CDR3 runs to 10 residues. V was cut by 6 bases and J by 10 bases, with 12 bases left in between. The chain's CDR3 is CSAKGLGAFF. The CDR3 bases are TGCAGTGCAAAAGGGTTAGGAGCTTTCTTT.

The rearrangement uses TRBV25-1 and TRBJ2-2; D uncertain. Germline-derived CDR1 and CDR2 are MGHDK and SYGVNS. The CDR3 spans 14 residues. Trimming stripped 4 bases from V and 1 base from J, with 7 bases between. CDR3 DNA sequence: TGTGCCAGCAGTGCCACAAGGAACACCGGGGAGCTGTTTTTT. This sequence encodes CASSATRNTGELFF.

The chain recombines TRBV7-3 with TRBJ2-2, with D uncertain. There are 12 residues in the CDR3. Trimming removed 5 bases at V and 6 bases at J, with 7 bases between. Germline CDR1 is SGHTA and CDR2 is FQGTGA. CDR3 in DNA: TGTGCCAGCAGCCCCCCATCCGGGGAGCTGTTTTTT. This translates into CASSPPSGELFF. Filled out from reference TRBV7-3 and TRBJ2-2, the complete variable domain reads GAGVSQTPSNKVTEKGKYVELRCDPISGHTALYWYRQSLGQGPEFLIYFQGTGAADDSGLPNDRFFAVRPEGSVSTLKIQRTERGDSAVYLCASSPPSGELFFGEGSRLTVL.

This chain joins TRBV10-3 and TRBJ1-1, with D hard to call. The germline gives CDR1 ENHRY, CDR2 SYGVKD. The CDR3 length is 18 residues. V lost 6 bases and J 0 bases, leaving 23 bases between the germline ends. CDR3 amino acids: CAISRAADGNLMNTEAFF. DNA of the CDR3: TGTGCCATCAGCCGGGCAGCGGACGGGAACCTTATGAACACTGAAGCTTTCTTT.

The CDR3 reads CASSPETGRTYEQYF. The CDR3 coding sequence is TGCGCCAGCAGCCCGGAGACAGGGAGAACCTACGAGCAGTACTTC. This chain connects TRBV5-1 to TRBJ2-7; 7 nucleotides line up with TRBD1. The germline gives CDR1 SGHRS, CDR2 YFSETQ. The CDR3 extends over 15 amino acids. The trim removed 4 bases at V and 2 bases at J, leaving 9 bases unmatched.

This rearrangement joins TRBV20-1 to TRBJ2-3, with 9 nucleotides matching TRBD2. Germline CDR1 and CDR2: DFQATT and SNEGSKA (reference sequence). This CDR3 spans 15 amino acids. V lost 3 bases, J lost 4 bases, and 8 bases stayed unmatched. CDR3 sequence reads: CSASGWGLASDTQYF. Here the CDR3 DNA reads TGCAGTGCTAGTGGGTGGGGACTAGCATCAGATACGCAGTATTTT.

J is TRBJ2-7 and V is TRBV6-5; D call uncertain. In germline, CDR1 is MNHEY, CDR2 SVGAGI. CDR3 size: 12 residues. V was cut by 5 bases and J by 6 bases, with 11 bases left in between. In DNA form, the CDR3 reads TGTGCCAGCAGTCGTCGATCAGGCGAGCAGTACTTC. Translated, it gives CASSRRSGEQYF.

This clone was seen only once. The chain joins TRBV5-1 to TRBJ2-5; no reliable D call. The CDR3 is 15 residues long. Germline V gene sequence: CDR1 SGHRS, CDR2 YFSETQ. V shed 0 bases and J shed 5 bases, with 14 bases lying between them. The chain's CDR3 is CASSLGTQTRETQYF. The CDR3 DNA reads TGCGCCAGCAGCTTGGGAACCCAGACCCGGGAGACCCAGTACTTC.

This chain connects TRBV6-5 to TRBJ2-1; no firm D call. This CDR3 spans 16 amino acids. Per germline, CDR1 MNHEY and CDR2 SVGAGI. V lost 4 bases, J lost 0 bases, and 13 bases lay in between. Here the CDR3 reads CASSLGFPGSYNEQFF. In nucleotides, the CDR3 is TGTGCCAGCAGTTTAGGTTTCCCGGGCTCCTACAATGAGCAGTTCTTC.

This clone has only one observation. This chain links TRBV13 with TRBJ1-3; D not certain. V was cut by 5 bases and J by 0 bases, with 11 bases left in between. Germline values: CDR1 PRHDT, CDR2 FYEKMQ (reference sequence). The CDR3 extends over 15 amino acids. Written as DNA, the CDR3 is TGTGCCAGCAGCCTCAACATAGCCTCTGGAAACACCATATATTTT. Translated: CASSLNIASGNTIYF.

A single count supports this clone. The chain uses TRBV5-1 and TRBJ2-7; 8 bases are a match to TRBD2. CDR3 length: 14 residues. Losses at the gene ends were 4 bases for V and 1 base for J; bases not matched to a gene: 4. CDR1 SGHRS and CDR2 YFSETQ come from the germline V gene. The CDR3 coding sequence is TGCGCCAGCAGCACCCAGCGGGAGTCCTACGAGCAGTACTTC. Translation gives CASSTQRESYEQYF.

The chain uses TRBV9 and TRBJ1-1; D remains ambiguous. Trimming pared 4 bases from V and 4 bases from J, leaving 17 bases between. CDR3 length: 15 residues. Germline CDR1 and CDR2: SGDLS and YYNGEE. The CDR3 loop is CASSPSAPVGTEAFF. Written as DNA, the CDR3 is TGTGCCAGCAGCCCGAGCGCCCCAGTCGGCACTGAAGCTTTCTTT.

The chain recombines TRBV6-1 with TRBJ1-6; 11 bases agree with TRBD1. CDR1 and CDR2 from the germline V gene are MNHNS and SASEGT. V was pared by 3 bases and J by 1 base, with 5 bases of the junction left unmatched. This CDR3 contains 18 residues. CDR3 DNA: TGTGCCAGCAGTGACCCCGGGACAGGGGGTTCCTATAATTCACCCCTCCACTTT. As protein: CASSDPGTGGSYNSPLHF.